The 29 T cell receptor beta chains given below trace back to one sample, sequenced in a study of T cells in Graves' hyperthyroidism and ophthalmopathy. Researchers amplified the TCR beta CDR3 regions from RNA transcripts. The TCR CDR3 first-round RT-PCR relied on the HTBI primer set. TCRdb analysed the multiplex PCR reads with MiXCR anew, one entry per CDR3 protein. The sample contains about 740,000 distinct CDR3 sequences, approximately 14% of which appear only once. The sample taken for sequencing was blood. The receptors were gathered from a woman younger than 30 with Graves' hyperthyroidism.

This clonotype was observed a few times. The chain combines TRBV14 with TRBJ1-2; no clear D gene. CDR1 SGHDN and CDR2 FVKESK come from the germline V gene. The CDR3 is 17 residues long. V dropped 0 bases and J dropped 7 bases, with 21 bases sitting between them. CDR3 sequence reads: CASSQDKFVTLELGYTF. CDR3 in DNA: TGTGCCAGCAGCCAAGATAAGTTCGTGACCCTAGAACTTGGCTACACCTTC. The whole variable domain, filled in from reference TRBV14 and TRBJ1-2, reads EAGVTQFPSHSVIEKGQTVTLRCDPISGHDNLYWYRRVMGKEIKFLLHFVKESKQDESGMPNNRFLAERTGGTYSTLKVQPAELEDSGVYFCASSQDKFVTLELGYTFGSGTRLTVV.

This clonotype was counted a few times. The chain joins TRBV6-1 to TRBJ1-1; D not certain. This CDR3 spans 14 amino acids. V was shortened by 1 base and J by 0 bases, with 6 bases between the two germline ends. Germline CDR1 is MNHNS and CDR2 is SASEGT. The CDR3 loop reads CASSEDFMNTEAFF. CDR3 coding DNA: TGTGCCAGCAGTGAAGATTTCATGAACACTGAAGCTTTCTTT.

Notes on this clonotype: A much larger clone differs by one base, so this may be a read error. The chain is built from TRBV9 and TRBJ2-1, with D uncertain. V was pared by 0 bases and J by 10 bases, with 20 bases between. Per the germline V gene, CDR1 is SGDLS and CDR2 is YYNGEE. The CDR3 totals 16 residues. The CDR3 spells CASSVAPDPSVGEQFF. CDR3 in DNA: TGTGCCAGCAGCGTAGCACCTGATCCGTCCGTAGGGGAGCAGTTCTTC.

This clonotype was found a few times. The chain employs TRBV2 and TRBJ1-2, with 8 nucleotides matching TRBD1. The germline CDR1 and CDR2 sequences are SNHLY and FYNNEI. The CDR3 sequence is 13 residues long. Losses at the gene ends were 4 bases for V and 8 bases for J; bases not matched to a gene: 6. The DNA for the CDR3 is TGTGCCAGCAGTGGGACAGGGATGAGCGGCTACACCTTC. It is translated as CASSGTGMSGYTF.

The chain is built from TRBV29-1 and TRBJ2-2; 8 nucleotides line up with TRBD1. V lost 4 bases to trimming and J lost 0 bases; unmatched junction nucleotides: 4. This CDR3 comprises 15 residues. Germline V gene data show CDR1 as SQVTM and CDR2 as ANQGSEA. The CDR3: CSVAGQGTNTGELFF. CDR3 nucleotide sequence: TGCAGCGTTGCCGGACAGGGAACGAACACCGGGGAGCTGTTTTTT.

This clonotype was detected a few times. The DNA of the CDR3 is TGCGCCAGCAGCTTGGAAGGCTTCAGCTCCTACGAGCAGTACTTC. This sequence encodes CASSLEGFSSYEQYF. The chain has TRBV5-1 and TRBJ2-7; D ambiguous. Germline V gives CDR1 SGHRS, CDR2 YFSETQ. The V and J ends lost 0 bases and 0 bases respectively, with 10 bases between them. The CDR3 totals 15 residues.

The chain has TRBV7-2 and TRBJ1-3; D unresolved. CDR3 length: 17 amino acids. CDR1 is SGHTA, CDR2 FQGNSA, per germline. V lost 1 base to trimming and J lost 10 bases, with 23 bases between them. The chain's CDR3 is CASSLGPWESLSRTIYF. DNA for the CDR3: TGTGCCAGCAGCTTAGGCCCCTGGGAATCGCTGAGTAGGACCATATATTTT.

This clonotype was counted many times. The CDR3 loop reads CSALGQGSYEQYF. DNA for the CDR3: TGCAGTGCCCTCGGCCAGGGTTCTTACGAGCAGTACTTC. The chain joins TRBV20-1 to TRBJ2-7; the D gene is possibly TRBD1 (5 bases). V shed 6 bases and J shed 4 bases, with 16 bases lying between them. CDR1 and CDR2 (germline): DFQATT, SNEGSKA (reference sequence). The CDR3 is 13 residues long.

This chain joins TRBV5-1 and TRBJ1-1, with a tentative D call TRBD1 (5 bases). Looked up from germline, CDR1 is SGHRS and CDR2 is YFSETQ. The CDR3 is made up of 16 amino acids. Trimming took 3 bases from V and 5 from J, leaving 20 bases between them. CDR3 sequence reads: CASSYEGSQGGTEAFF. The CDR3 nucleotides are TGCGCCAGCAGCTACGAAGGGTCGCAGGGTGGGACTGAAGCTTTCTTT.

This clonotype was found many times. The V and J genes are TRBV6-2 or TRBV6-3 and TRBJ2-7; D unresolved. This CDR3 contains 14 residues. Trimming cost V 7 bases and J 2 bases, with 15 bases left between them. Germline CDR1 and CDR2: MNHEY and SVGEGT. The CDR3 DNA reads as TGTGCCAGCACCTCCGGGCCTTACCCCTACGAGCAGTACTTC. Amino acids: CASTSGPYPYEQYF.

The chain combines TRBV12-3 or TRBV12-4 with TRBJ2-5; TRBD2 might be the D (6 bases). The CDR3 sequence is 14 residues long. Trimming took off 3 bases at V and 6 bases at J, with 14 bases between the two ends. CDR3 sequence (DNA): TGTGCCAGCAGTTTGAGGGAGGTCCTAAAGACCCAGTACTTC. Residues: CASSLREVLKTQYF.

This clonotype was counted at least ten times. CDR3: CASSWANEQFF. CDR3 nucleotides: TGTGCCAGCAGTTGGGCCAATGAGCAGTTCTTC. The chain couples TRBV12-3 or TRBV12-4 to TRBJ2-1; the D is unclear. Trimming stripped 4 bases from V and 6 bases from J, with 4 bases between. The CDR3 runs 11 residues.

This clonotype was observed a handful of times. This rearrangement joins TRBV28 to TRBJ2-1; D is perhaps TRBD2 (5 bases). Germline V gives CDR1 MDHEN, CDR2 SYDVKM. This CDR3 spans 17 amino acids. V lost 3 bases to trimming and J lost 0 bases, with 15 bases between them. The CDR3 region is CASSLWGAVSSYNEQFF. DNA of the CDR3: TGTGCCAGCAGTTTGTGGGGAGCGGTGAGCTCCTACAATGAGCAGTTCTTC.

This clonotype was picked up many times. The chain is built from TRBV7-2 and TRBJ2-1; no clear D. There are 16 residues in the CDR3. Trimming took off 0 bases at V and 9 bases at J, with 18 bases between the two ends. Germline V gene lookup returns CDR1 SGHTA and CDR2 FQGNSA. The CDR3 region has the DNA TGTGCCAGCAGCTTAGCTCGGGCCCCCCGTCGAGGTGAGCAGTTCTTC. Protein product: CASSLARAPRRGEQFF.

V usage is TRBV14 and J usage is TRBJ1-2; D unresolved. V gave up 4 bases and J gave up 4 bases, with 13 bases separating them. Looked up from germline, CDR1 is SGHDN and CDR2 is FVKESK. The CDR3 contains 14 residues. CDR3 in amino acids: CASSRPLDPYGYTF. Written as DNA, the CDR3 is TGTGCCAGCAGCCGACCCTTAGACCCCTATGGCTACACCTTC.

The chain carries TRBV20-1 and TRBJ2-3; 9 bases line up with TRBD1. CDR1 is DFQATT, CDR2 SNEGSKA, per germline (reference sequence). The CDR3 length is 14 residues. Trimming cost V 5 bases and J 6 bases; bases outside gene matches: 9. CDR3 residues: CSAHDRGISDTQYF. The CDR3 bases are TGCAGTGCTCACGACAGGGGGATTTCGGATACGCAGTATTTT.

This chain links TRBV5-1 with TRBJ2-1; D is unclear. This CDR3 spans 14 amino acids. V shed 4 bases and J shed 2 bases, with 10 bases lying between them. Germline CDR1 reads SGHRS; CDR2 reads YFSETQ. CDR3 sequence: CASSPGRPYNEQFF. The CDR3 DNA reads as TGCGCCAGCAGCCCCGGACGGCCCTACAATGAGCAGTTCTTC. Variable domain in full (rest from reference TRBV5-1 and TRBJ2-1): KAGVTQTPRYLIKTRGQQVTLSCSPISGHRSVSWYQQTPGQGLQFLFEYFSETQRNKGNFPGRFSGRQFSNSRSEMNVSTLELGDSALYLCASSPGRPYNEQFFGPGTRLTVL.

This clonotype was recorded a few times. This sequence joins TRBV20-1 and TRBJ2-3; the match to TRBD2 covers 8 bases. The CDR3 totals 15 residues. The germline V gene has CDR1 DFQATT and CDR2 SNEGSKA (reference sequence). J lost 3 bases, V lost 2 bases, and 7 bases had no gene match. CDR3 nucleotide sequence: TGCAGTGCTAGACTTACGGGACTAGATACAGATACGCAGTATTTT. It encodes CSARLTGLDTDTQYF.

This clonotype has at least ten counts. The V and J genes are TRBV29-1 and TRBJ2-3, with D possibly matching TRBD2 (5 bases). Germline values: CDR1 SQVTM, CDR2 ANQGSEA. Trimming shortened V by 5 bases and J by 0 bases, and 6 bases separated the two germline ends. CDR3 size: 12 residues. The CDR3, as DNA: TGCAGCGTTCGGGGTAGCACAGATACGCAGTATTTT. Protein sequence: CSVRGSTDTQYF.

This clonotype has at least ten counts. The V gene is TRBV7-8, the J gene TRBJ1-2; D is unresolved. This CDR3 has 16 amino acids. The V end lost 5 bases, the J end lost 4 bases, and 20 bases lay between the germline ends. Looked up from germline, CDR1 is SGHVS and CDR2 is FQNEAQ. Written as DNA, the CDR3 is TGTGCCAGCAGCCTTCCCGGTAATGGGCTGGGCTATGGCTACACCTTC. This encodes CASSLPGNGLGYGYTF.

The sample holds many counts of this clonotype. This sequence joins TRBV20-1 and TRBJ2-3; D gene uncertain. Germline V gene lookup returns CDR1 DFQATT and CDR2 SNEGSKA (reference sequence). The CDR3 is 15 amino acids. V was clipped by 1 base and J by 6 bases, with 17 bases between them. The CDR3 DNA is TGCAGTGCTAGAGGGATAGCCGATCTTGGGGATACGCAGTATTTT. Its translation: CSARGIADLGDTQYF.

The V gene is TRBV6-2 or TRBV6-3, the J gene TRBJ2-7; D remains unclear. The CDR3 runs 17 residues. Germline V gene sequence: CDR1 MNHEY, CDR2 SVGEGT. V lost 0 bases and J 3 bases, leaving 18 bases between the germline ends. The CDR3 DNA is TGTGCCAGCAGTTACTCGACGTTCTATAGTCCCCACTACGAGCAGTACTTC. Translated, it gives CASSYSTFYSPHYEQYF.

The gene calls are TRBV7-2 and TRBJ1-2; 9 bases agree with TRBD1. Germline V gene sequence: CDR1 SGHTA, CDR2 FQGNSA. CDR3 length: 15 residues. The trim removed 0 bases at V and 7 bases at J, leaving 6 bases unmatched. The CDR3 DNA follows: TGTGCCAGCAGCTTAGCGCCGGGACAGGGATTTGGCTACACCTTC. Translating gives CASSLAPGQGFGYTF.

The chain employs TRBV13 and TRBJ2-4; D is undetermined. The CDR3 has 15 amino acids. Per the germline V gene, CDR1 is PRHDT and CDR2 is FYEKMQ (reference sequence). V lost 3 bases and J 0 bases, leaving 9 bases between the germline ends. For the CDR3, the DNA is TGTGCCAGCAGCTTGAACCCCCTAGCCAAAAACATTCAGTACTTC. Protein product: CASSLNPLAKNIQYF. Variable domain in full (rest from reference TRBV13 and TRBJ2-4): AAGVIQSPRHLIKEKRETATLKCYPIPRHDTVYWYQQGPGQDPQFLISFYEKMQSDKGSIPDRFSAQQFSDYHSELNMSSLELGDSALYFCASSLNPLAKNIQYFGAGTRLSVL.

This clonotype has ten or more counts. CDR3 amino acids: CASSEERDRTGELFF. The CDR3 DNA is TGTGCCAGCAGTGAAGAGCGGGACCGTACCGGGGAGCTGTTTTTT. This chain uses TRBV2 with TRBJ2-2, with 7 nucleotides matching TRBD2. The V gene end was trimmed by 1 base and the J gene end by 5 bases; junction bases not matched to a gene: 4. The CDR3 length is 15 residues. Germline V gene sequence: CDR1 SNHLY, CDR2 FYNNEI. Complete variable domain (other parts from reference TRBV2 and TRBJ2-2): EPEVTQTPSHQVTQMGQEVILRCVPISNHLYFYWYRQILGQKVEFLVSFYNNEISEKSEIFDDQFSVERPDGSNFTLKIRSTKLEDSAMYFCASSEERDRTGELFFGEGSRLTVL.

The sample holds a few counts of this clonotype. The rearrangement links TRBV9 to TRBJ1-1; 9 nucleotides agree with TRBD1. Looked up from germline, CDR1 is SGDLS and CDR2 is YYNGEE. This CDR3 region has 15 residues. J lost 1 base, V lost 4 bases, and 5 bases had no gene match. CDR3 in amino acids: CASSPRDRANTEAFF. CDR3 bases: TGTGCCAGCAGCCCCCGGGACAGGGCGAACACTGAAGCTTTCTTT.

A few counts support this clonotype. The rearrangement links TRBV19 to TRBJ1-1; 7 bases align to TRBD1. The CDR3 is made up of 16 amino acids. The ends lost 5 bases at V and 1 base at J; junction bases unmatched: 10. Germline values: CDR1 LNHDA, CDR2 SQIVND (reference sequence). In DNA form, the CDR3 reads TGTGCCAGTAGTGACGACAGGGTAGGGGGGAACACTGAAGCTTTCTTT. This sequence encodes CASSDDRVGGNTEAFF.

This clonotype showed up just a few times. The rearrangement joins TRBV27 to TRBJ1-1, with D maybe TRBD1 (5 bases). Trimming pared 0 bases from V and 3 bases from J, leaving 11 bases between. Germline loops: CDR1 MNHEY, CDR2 SMNVEV (reference sequence). The length of the CDR3 is 15 residues. CDR3 region: CASSLSGDPDTEAFF. The DNA for the CDR3 is TGTGCCAGCAGTTTATCAGGGGATCCGGACACTGAAGCTTTCTTT.

This chain connects TRBV20-1 to TRBJ2-7; 10 bases are a match to TRBD2. With V trimmed by 2 bases and J by 4 bases, 5 bases remained unmatched. CDR3 length: 14 residues. Germline CDR1 DFQATT, CDR2 SNEGSKA (reference sequence). CDR3 bases: TGCAGTGCTAGAATGGCTAGCGGGAGATACGAGCAGTACTTC. Its protein product is CSARMASGRYEQYF.